A selection of T cell receptor beta chains follows, all from one sample in a study of identical twins. TCRdb re-analysed the 5' RACE reads in MiXCR, keeping a single row per CDR3 protein. The sample records more than 200,000 distinct CDR3 sequences, 11% to 15% being singletons. The sequenced sample was memory (CD45RO+) T cells sorted from blood. These receptor sequences come from a young woman in good health. Both conserved end residues are part of each CDR3. Clone size is not always given. Where it is, it says once, few, many or a class for expanded clones.

V	size	CDR3
TRBV9	-	CASSVYREGEQYF
TRBV4-3	few	CASSQDWGIGYTF
TRBV12-3/TRBV12-4	-	CASSAGAGRGNTIYF
TRBV12-3/TRBV12-4	-	CASTTPDSRQNTIYF
TRBV14	many	CASSQGLPDNEQFF
TRBV5-1	many	CASSQTRNANEAFF
TRBV29-1	many	CSGQNTEAFF
TRBV5-1	few	CASSLQGARDEQYF
TRBV20-1	-	CSARPQRLVNTEAFF
TRBV6-1	-	CASSVLGAYEQYF
TRBV5-1	few	CASSFEGSTGELFF
TRBV6-5	-	CASSYSRNEQYF
TRBV6-1	-	CASSEAAESSYEQYF
TRBV2	few	CASSELPGLAYEQYF
TRBV2	-	CASSGWSGSSYEQYF
TRBV5-1	-	CASSVAGETGNTIYF
TRBV6-1	-	CASRKDRDSYNEQFF
TRBV18	few	CASSPNSGNNEQFF
TRBV11-3	-	CASSFGTSGLSGELFF
TRBV5-1	-	CASSLGTEGYEQYF
TRBV20-1	once	CSARLLPQETQYF
TRBV7-2	-	CASSASSSYEQYF
TRBV9	-	CASSPGGRQETQYF
TRBV7-2	-	CASSLVGGGGVEQYF
TRBV9	-	CASSVGRETQYF
TRBV5-1	-	CASSFSLPGTDTQYF
TRBV9	-	CASSVAGGRAEEQFF
TRBV20-1	few	CSARDFRWTSGEYNEQFF
TRBV15	-	CATSLGLAAMQRNEQFF
TRBV12-3/TRBV12-4	-	CASSSDSNTQYF
TRBV30	-	CAWSRGDGYTF
TRBV14	few	CASSQVYGGETQYF
TRBV4-3	few	CASSQVGEPGNEQYF
TRBV6-5	-	CASSYSSQSPYNEQFF
TRBV21-1	many	CASSDYSNQPQHF
TRBV5-1	few	CASSLAAGGRDTQYF
TRBV10-1	-	CASGVGTSLETQYF
TRBV14	few	CASSPGGLQETQYF
TRBV19	few	CASSINHEQFF
TRBV7-2	-	CASSLWDSVQETQYF
TRBV7-2	-	CASSSAPSGGEQYF
TRBV24-1	once	CATSDSQRSTDTQYF
TRBV29-1	few	CSAYDLGLGQGARSEAFF
TRBV4-3	-	CASSQEASGRNSYEQYF
TRBV20-1	-	CSAGPGRGYNEQFF
TRBV6-1	-	CASRALGLDYNEQFF
TRBV29-1	-	CSVGGTSGSADTQYF
TRBV9	-	CASSVGAYPEETQYF
TRBV6-4	many	CASSGGSTDTQYF
TRBV5-5	few	CASSLDWTTSSYEQYF
TRBV5-1	-	CASSPLAGMNTGELFF
TRBV5-1	-	CASSGAASTDTQYF
TRBV20-1	many	CSARDDRSWYGYTF
TRBV6-2/TRBV6-3	once	CASSYGLAGGPGTQYF
TRBV20-1	many	CSAPGRGAPSTDTQYF